This TCR beta chain originates from a study of shared clonotypes between healthy human individuals. At the level of the study: Each donor contributed plates that comprised three CD4 naive, three CD4 memory, two CD8 naive and one CD8 memory. Findings and caveats of the study: Only blood was sampled; tissue repertoires likely differ. In having few donors, the study represented limited genetic and exposure-history diversity. Clonotypes not shared had lower generation probabilities than those common to all four donors.

Generated by immunoSEQ multiplex PCR, the TCRdb table keeps only in-frame clones and is missing some. The table includes about 770,000 clones, around 77% detected once. Germline CDR1 reads MDHEN; CDR2 reads SYDVKM. With 5 bases clipped from V and 2 bases from J, the junction kept 4 bases outside the gene matches. The CDR3 contains 15 residues. Worth noting for this clone: Its antigen is as yet unknown.

Material: memory CD4+ T cells sorted from blood. Subset meaning: CD45RA-negative fraction. The chain uses TRBV28 and TRBJ2-7, with 12 positions matching TRBD2. The source is a young woman in good health. The CDR3 region is CASSPGTSGPYEQYF. The CDR3 DNA sequence: TGTGCCAGCAGTCCAGGGACTAGCGGGCCCTACGAGCAGTACTTC.